This record looks at one TCR beta chain sequence and its context. Investigators divided CD4+ cells into CD45RA+ naive and CD45RA-negative memory subsets. This entry is derived from a study of shared clonotypes between healthy human individuals. The repertoire was sequenced with immunoSEQ multiplex PCR; TCRdb's copy has only in-frame clones and lacks some. Of 640,000 or so clones detected, 72% appear once; the ten largest clones hold approximately 1.8%. The germline V gene encodes CDR1 KGHSH and CDR2 LQKENI. There are 13 residues in the CDR3. This TCR was sampled from a woman aged 25-40 years in good health. The sample taken for sequencing was memory CD4+ T cells sorted from blood. Sample subset: CD45RA-negative fraction. The V call is TRBV18, the J call TRBJ2-5, with TRBD1 matching 7 bases. Gene TRBJ2-7 matches the end of the DNA better, so the J call may be wrong. The DNA for the CDR3 is TGTGCCAGCTCATCGGGACAGCGTTACGAGCAGTACTTC. It codes for CASSSGQRYEQYF.